What follows is one T cell receptor (beta chain) and its context. Its antigen is not known. One entry per CDR3 protein results from TCRdb running MiXCR on the RT-PCR reads. The sample has roughly 950 distinct CDR3 sequences; around 80% are singletons. This record belongs to a study of yellow fever vaccine responses in identical twins. Study conclusions and caveats: Convergence reportedly seemed to mark part of the twins' vaccine T cell response, with personalization marking the rest.

Per germline, CDR1 SEHNR and CDR2 FQNEAQ (reference sequence). This CDR3 comprises 13 residues. V was pared by 1 base and J by 12 bases, with 7 bases of the junction left unmatched. Sequenced material: T cells from blood (PBMCs), unsorted or a sorted subset (not recorded which), taken before or after yellow fever vaccination (not recorded which). This chain uses TRBV7-9 with TRBJ2-7; the match to TRBD1 covers 9 bases. This clonotype was obtained from a woman aged 18 to 35 who received the yellow fever vaccine. This CDR3 reads CASSLDSGQGPYF. The DNA of the CDR3 is TGTGCCAGCAGCTTAGATTCGGGACAGGGACCGTACTTC.